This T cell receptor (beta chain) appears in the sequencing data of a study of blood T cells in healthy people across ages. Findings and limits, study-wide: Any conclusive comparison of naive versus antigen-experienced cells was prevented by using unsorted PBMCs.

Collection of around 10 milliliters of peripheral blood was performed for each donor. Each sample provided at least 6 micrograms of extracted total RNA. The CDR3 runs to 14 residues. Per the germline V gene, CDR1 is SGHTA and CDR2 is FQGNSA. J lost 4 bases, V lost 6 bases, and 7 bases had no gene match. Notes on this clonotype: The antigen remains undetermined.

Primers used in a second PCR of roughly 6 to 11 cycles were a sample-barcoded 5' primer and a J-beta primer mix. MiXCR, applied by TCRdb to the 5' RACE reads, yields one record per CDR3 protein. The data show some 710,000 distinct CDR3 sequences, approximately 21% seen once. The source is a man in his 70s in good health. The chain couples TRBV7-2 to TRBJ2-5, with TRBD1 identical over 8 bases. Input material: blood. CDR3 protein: CASSPTGGVETQYF. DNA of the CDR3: TGTGCCAGCAGTCCTACAGGGGGAGTAGAGACCCAGTACTTC.